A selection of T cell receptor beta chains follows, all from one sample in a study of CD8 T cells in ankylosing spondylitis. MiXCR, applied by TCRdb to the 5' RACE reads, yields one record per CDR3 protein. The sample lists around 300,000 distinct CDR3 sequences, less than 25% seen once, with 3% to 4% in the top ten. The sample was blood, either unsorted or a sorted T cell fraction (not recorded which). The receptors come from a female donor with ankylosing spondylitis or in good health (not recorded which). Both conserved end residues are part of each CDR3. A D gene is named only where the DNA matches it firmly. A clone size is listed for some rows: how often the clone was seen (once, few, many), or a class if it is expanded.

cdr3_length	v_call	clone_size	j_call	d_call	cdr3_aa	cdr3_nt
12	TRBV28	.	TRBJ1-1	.	CASSAGPTEAFF	TGTGCCAGCAGTGCCGGGCCCACTGAAGCTTTCTTT
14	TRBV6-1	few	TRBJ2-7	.	CASTAPGPPYEQYF	TGTGCCAGCACCGCCCCAGGGCCGCCCTACGAGCAGTACTTC
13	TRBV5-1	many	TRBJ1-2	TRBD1	CASSWDSREGYTF	TGCGCCAGCAGCTGGGACAGCCGCGAGGGCTACACCTTC
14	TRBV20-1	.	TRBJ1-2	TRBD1	CSAHNRGLNYGYTF	TGCAGTGCTCATAACAGGGGCCTGAACTATGGCTACACCTTC
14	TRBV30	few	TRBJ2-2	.	CAWSATSSTGELFF	TGTGCCTGGAGCGCTACTTCCTCCACCGGGGAGCTGTTTTTT
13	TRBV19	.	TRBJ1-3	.	CASTSISGNTIYF	TGTGCCAGTACCAGTATCTCTGGAAACACCATATATTTT
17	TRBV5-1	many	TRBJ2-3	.	CASSLLGSGGRLDTQYF	TGCGCCAGCAGCTTGTTGGGTAGCGGAGGTCGCCTAGATACGCAGTATTTT
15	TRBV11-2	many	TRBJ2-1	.	CASSGALSSYNEQFF	TGTGCCAGCAGCGGGGCTCTGAGCTCCTACAATGAGCAGTTCTTC
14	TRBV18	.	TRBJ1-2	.	CASSPDMGGYGYTF	TGTGCCAGCTCACCGGACATGGGGGGCTATGGCTACACCTTC
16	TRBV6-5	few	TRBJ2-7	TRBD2	CASSYSPSGRSYEQYF	TGTGCCAGCAGTTACTCACCTAGCGGGCGTTCCTACGAGCAGTACTTC
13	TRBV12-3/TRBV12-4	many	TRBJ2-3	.	CASSLWEADTQYF	TGTGCCAGCAGTTTATGGGAAGCAGATACGCAGTATTTT
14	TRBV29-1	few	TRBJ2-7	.	CSVKSRMGAHEQYF	TGCAGCGTTAAATCAAGGATGGGGGCTCACGAGCAGTACTTC
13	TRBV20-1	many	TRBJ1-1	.	CSATGISNTEAFF	TGCAGTGCTACAGGGATTTCGAACACTGAAGCTTTCTTT
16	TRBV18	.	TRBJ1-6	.	CASSLGRTDYNSPLHF	TGTGCCAGCTCTCTCGGACGGACAGATTATAATTCACCCCTCCACTTT
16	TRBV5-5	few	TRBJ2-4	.	CASTQPLQGPKNIQYF	TGTGCCAGCACCCAACCCTTACAGGGTCCGAAAAACATTCAGTACTTC
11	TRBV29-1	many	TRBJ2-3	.	CSVEDRATQYF	TGCAGCGTTGAAGATCGGGCTACGCAGTATTTT
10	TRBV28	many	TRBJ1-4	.	CASSGEKLFF	TGTGCCAGCAGCGGCGAAAAACTGTTTTTT
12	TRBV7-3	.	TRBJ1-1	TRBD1	CASSPGTGEAFF	TGTGCCAGCAGCCCCGGGACAGGTGAAGCTTTCTTT
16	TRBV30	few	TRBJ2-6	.	CARNRDSSSGANVLTF	TGTGCCCGGAACCGGGACTCGAGCTCTGGGGCCAACGTCCTGACTTTC
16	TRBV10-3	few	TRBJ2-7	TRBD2	CAISDPTSGRSYEQYF	TGTGCCATCAGTGACCCCACTAGCGGGAGAAGCTACGAGCAGTACTTC
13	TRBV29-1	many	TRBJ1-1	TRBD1	CSVETGGNTEAFF	TGCAGCGTGGAGACAGGGGGTAACACTGAAGCTTTCTTT
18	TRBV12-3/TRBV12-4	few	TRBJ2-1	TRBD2	CASSLRLAGVQPYNEQFF	TGTGCCAGCAGTTTAAGACTAGCGGGAGTCCAGCCTTACAATGAGCAGTTCTTC
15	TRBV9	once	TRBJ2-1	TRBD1	CASALGQGSYNEQFF	TGTGCCAGTGCCCTCGGACAGGGCTCCTACAATGAGCAGTTCTTC
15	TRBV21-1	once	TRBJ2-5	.	CASARDRERRETQYF	TGTGCCAGCGCTCGCGACAGGGAGAGGAGAGAGACCCAGTACTTC
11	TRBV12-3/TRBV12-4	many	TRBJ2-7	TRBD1	CASSSGGEQYF	TGTGCCAGCAGTTCAGGGGGCGAGCAGTACTTC
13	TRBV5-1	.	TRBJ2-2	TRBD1	CASRRTGVEELFF	TGCGCCAGCAGGCGGACAGGGGTGGAGGAGCTGTTTTTT
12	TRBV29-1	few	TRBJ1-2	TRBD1	CSVGDRVYGYTF	TGCAGCGTTGGGGACAGGGTATATGGCTACACCTTC
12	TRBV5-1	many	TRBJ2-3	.	CASSLRADTQYF	TGCGCCAGCAGCCTCCGGGCAGATACGCAGTATTTT
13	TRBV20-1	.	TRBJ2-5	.	CSARGRPRETQYF	TGCAGTGCTAGGGGAAGGCCCAGAGAGACCCAGTACTTC
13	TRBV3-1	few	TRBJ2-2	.	CASRPSGAGELFF	TGTGCCAGCAGACCCTCCGGGGCCGGGGAGCTGTTTTTT
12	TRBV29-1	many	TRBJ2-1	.	CSVEDLRNEQFF	TGCAGCGTTGAAGATCTACGTAATGAGCAGTTCTTC
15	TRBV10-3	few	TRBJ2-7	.	CAITQRKENSYEQYF	TGTGCCATCACTCAGCGGAAAGAGAACTCCTACGAGCAGTACTTC
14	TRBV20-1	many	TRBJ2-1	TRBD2	CSARSAGGRNEQFF	TGCAGTGCTAGATCCGCGGGAGGCCGCAATGAGCAGTTCTTC
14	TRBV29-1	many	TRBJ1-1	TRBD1	CSVSERQGGTEAFF	TGCAGCGTTTCGGAAAGACAGGGGGGGACTGAAGCTTTCTTT
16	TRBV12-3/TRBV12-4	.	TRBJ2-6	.	CASSTDGYSGANVLTF	TGTGCCAGCAGTACGGACGGCTACTCTGGGGCCAACGTCCTGACTTTC
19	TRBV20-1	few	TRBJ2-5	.	CSANFPGTPIGWTQETQYF	TGCAGTGCCAACTTCCCCGGGACTCCCATTGGGTGGACCCAAGAGACCCAGTACTTC
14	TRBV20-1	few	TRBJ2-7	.	CSASTSRSSYEQYF	TGCAGTGCCTCAACTAGCCGTAGCTCCTACGAGCAGTACTTC
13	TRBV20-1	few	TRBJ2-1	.	CSPKGGRANEQFF	TGCAGCCCAAAAGGGGGGAGGGCCAATGAGCAGTTCTTC
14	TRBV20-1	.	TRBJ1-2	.	CSASPGQTFYGYTF	TGCAGTGCTTCACCCGGACAGACATTCTATGGCTACACCTTC
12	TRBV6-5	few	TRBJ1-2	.	CASSRTDDGYTF	TGTGCCAGCAGTAGGACAGACGATGGCTACACCTTC
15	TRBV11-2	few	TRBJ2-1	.	CASRFWGRAYNEQFF	TGTGCCAGCCGGTTTTGGGGACGCGCCTACAATGAGCAGTTCTTC
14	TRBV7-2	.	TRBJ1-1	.	CASSPRQENTEAFF	TGTGCCAGCAGCCCTCGACAGGAGAACACTGAAGCTTTCTTT
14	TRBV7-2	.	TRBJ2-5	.	CASSLQVVLETQYF	TGTGCCAGCAGCTTACAAGTGGTACTGGAGACCCAGTACTTC
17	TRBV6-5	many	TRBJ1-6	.	CASSYQTGGTLNSPLHF	TGTGCCAGCAGTTACCAGACAGGAGGGACCCTAAATTCACCCCTCCACTTT
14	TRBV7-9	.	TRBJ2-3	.	CASSRGEAGDTQYF	TGTGCCAGCAGCCGCGGAGAGGCCGGAGATACGCAGTATTTT
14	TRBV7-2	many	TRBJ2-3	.	CASRPRWVTDTQYF	TGTGCCAGCAGGCCTCGATGGGTCACAGATACGCAGTATTTT
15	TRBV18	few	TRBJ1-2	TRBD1	CASSSTGGGRYGYTF	TGTGCCAGCTCATCGACAGGGGGCGGCCGCTATGGCTACACCTTC
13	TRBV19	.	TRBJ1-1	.	CASSIDRATEAFF	TGTGCCAGTAGTATAGACAGGGCCACTGAAGCTTTCTTT
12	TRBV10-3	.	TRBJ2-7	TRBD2	CATTREGSEQYF	TGTGCCACGACCCGGGAGGGTAGCGAGCAGTACTTC
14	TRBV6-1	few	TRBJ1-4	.	CASSEVGENEKLFF	TGTGCCAGCAGTGAGGTGGGGGAAAATGAAAAACTGTTTTTT
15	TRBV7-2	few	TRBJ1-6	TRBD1	CASSRTGVNNSPLHF	TGTGCCAGCAGCCGGACAGGCGTAAATAATTCACCCCTCCACTTT
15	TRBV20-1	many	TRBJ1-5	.	CSARVGPGTNQPQHF	TGCAGTGCTAGAGTAGGCCCAGGGACCAATCAGCCCCAGCATTTT
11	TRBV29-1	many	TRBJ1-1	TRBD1	CSVDRGGKAFF	TGCAGCGTAGACAGGGGTGGGAAAGCTTTCTTT
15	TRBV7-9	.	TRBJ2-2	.	CASTLVGTNTGELFF	TGTGCCAGCACACTCGTTGGAACGAACACCGGGGAGCTGTTTTTT
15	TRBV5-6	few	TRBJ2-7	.	CASTLGGGNSYEQYF	TGTGCCAGCACCTTGGGGGGCGGGAACTCCTACGAGCAGTACTTC
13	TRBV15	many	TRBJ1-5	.	CATSRGKNQPQHF	TGTGCCACCAGCAGAGGAAAGAATCAGCCCCAGCATTTT